This TCR beta chain was captured by sequencing in a study of CD8+ T cells in alopecia areata (dated 2018 in TCRdb). In terms of the full investigation: Treated patients were enrolled in an open-label pilot trial of oral tofacitinib, 5 to 10 mg twice daily, for moderate-to-severe alopecia areata. Amplification of TCRbeta CDR3 regions was done by immunoSEQ multiplex PCR using 35 Vbeta forward primers and 13 Jbeta reverse primers. The RNA source kit depended on sample type: the PAXgene miRNA kit for fixed scalp, the miRNeasy kit for PBMCs, and the RNeasy kit for mouse skin. Tofacitinib-treated patients had biopsies at baseline and at 4 and 24 weeks of treatment, with a later scalp biopsy in several patients. Patients stayed on tofacitinib for 6 to 18 months and then had 6 months of follow-up off drug so that delayed response and recurrence could be assessed. In humans, TCRbeta sequencing was performed on scalp tissue and on sorted CD4+ and CD8+ peripheral blood T cells from healthy controls and from patients with patchy or totalis/universalis alopecia areata. To study T cell clonal expansion in alopecia areata, the researchers applied high-throughput TCRbeta sequencing to both the C3H/HeJ mouse model and human patients. Scalp clonality was compared across normal scalp (n=4), patchy alopecia areata scalp (n=8), and alopecia totalis/universalis scalp (n=8).

Library method: the immunoSEQ multiplex PCR assay. RNA was extracted from all samples and reverse transcribed into cDNA, which served as template for TCR sequencing. SuperScript III was used for first-strand cDNA synthesis, primed with a 2:1 mix of oligo-dT and random hexamers. A synthetic immune receptor repertoire was used to assess amplification bias, and residual bias was removed computationally. Turning to the authors' computational methods: Raw reads were preprocessed for error removal, and CDR3 was defined according to IMGT conventions as running from the conserved cysteine to phenylalanine. Clonality was computed by normalizing Shannon entropy by log2 of the number of productive unique TCRs and subtracting the result from 1. Whether each scalp clone was CD4 or CD8 was inferred by checking scalp TCRbeta sequences against the CD4 and CD8 repertoires from sorted blood. Sourced from immuneACCESS, this table was stored by TCRdb with only in-frame sequences that have V and J called. A share of the clones is absent; for the studies checked, an unresolved V gene accounts for under half, and the remainder has no known explanation. Clonal size and the V and J genes are those of that table, whereas D and trimming came from the DNA. This sample lists about 200,000 clones; approximately 52% were detected once. Of the sample, 0.45% is held by the ten largest clones.

Study-level results and caveats: Higher clonality and more expanded CD8+ clones were observed in lesional scalp than in normal scalp, particularly in alopecia totalis/universalis, a finding suggestive of antigenic drive. Unlike mouse skin, which is dominated by gammadelta T cells, normal human skin has resident alphabeta T cells that are also sequenced, and this complicates analysis of the scalp TCR repertoire. Compared with mice, TCR sequences shared between patients were less clear, possibly partly because of HLA diversity across the patient population.

V sheds 0 bases and J sheds 9 bases, leaving 11 bases between their ends. There are 13 amino acids in the CDR3, from cysteine to phenylalanine inclusive. Solely the CDR3 DNA is kept, with 39 bases framed from the first base. According to the germline V gene, CDR1 reads SGHRS and CDR2 reads YFSETQ. With regard to this clone: Its specific antigen is unknown. No clone much larger than this one lies a single base away; base qualities are absent.

Read against the paper, the sample's time point label means: baseline before oral tofacitinib. Peripheral blood and lesional scalp punch biopsies were obtained from patients with alopecia areata. PBMCs were isolated by density centrifugation and stained for CD3, CD4 and CD8, after which CD4+ and CD8+ T cells were sorted on a FACSAria. The origin of this receptor is a human donor with alopecia areata. The chain joins TRBV5-1 to TRBJ2-3; a confident D gene designation cannot be given. The source material was CD4+ T cells sorted from blood, sampled at week 0. The nucleotides are TGCGCCAGCAGCTTGGGGGCCGGCGAGACGCAGTATTTT. This sequence encodes CASSLGAGETQYF. The full variable domain, with segments outside the CDR3 supplied by the reference TRBV5-1 and TRBJ2-3 proteins, appears as KAGVTQTPRYLIKTRGQQVTLSCSPISGHRSVSWYQQTPGQGLQFLFEYFSETQRNKGNFPGRFSGRQFSNSRSEMNVSTLELGDSALYLCASSLGAGETQYFGPGTRLTVL.